This T cell receptor (beta chain) was captured by sequencing in a study of blood T cell repertoires in COVID-19. Whole-study context: In each case, the material was cDNA or gDNA derived from T cells, B-cell-depleted T cells, or PBMCs.

The authors' processing: Amplification of reference gene primers provided the estimated nucleated cell counts. Sequenced by immunoSEQ multiplex PCR; TCRdb stores in-frame clones only, minus some. The V and J calls and clone size are taken from that table; D and trimming were inferred from the DNA. The table shows approximately 200,000 clones, with approximately 81% occurring only once. Trimming stripped 3 bases from V and 2 bases from J, with 12 bases between. The CDR3 spans 15 residues. Germline CDR1 and CDR2: MGHRA and YSYEKL. This TCR was sampled from a man over 45 who had recovered from COVID-19. The chain links TRBV4-1 to TRBJ2-3; the D gene is possibly TRBD2 (6 bases). The sequencing input was peripheral blood. The DNA for the CDR3 is TGCGCCAGCAGCCAGGCCATAGCGGACACAGATACGCAGTATTTT. It codes for CASSQAIADTDTQYF.